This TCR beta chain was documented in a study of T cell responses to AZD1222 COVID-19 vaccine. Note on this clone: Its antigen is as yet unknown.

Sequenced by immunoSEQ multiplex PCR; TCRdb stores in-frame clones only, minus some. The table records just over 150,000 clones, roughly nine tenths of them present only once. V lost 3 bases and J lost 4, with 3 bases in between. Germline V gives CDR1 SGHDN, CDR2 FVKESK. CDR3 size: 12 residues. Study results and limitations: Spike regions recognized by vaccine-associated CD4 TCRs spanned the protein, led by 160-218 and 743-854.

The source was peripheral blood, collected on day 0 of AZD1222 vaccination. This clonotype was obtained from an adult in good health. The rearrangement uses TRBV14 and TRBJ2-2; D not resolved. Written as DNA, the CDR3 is TGTGCCAGCAGCCACTTCACCGGGGAGCTGTTTTTT. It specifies CASSHFTGELFF.